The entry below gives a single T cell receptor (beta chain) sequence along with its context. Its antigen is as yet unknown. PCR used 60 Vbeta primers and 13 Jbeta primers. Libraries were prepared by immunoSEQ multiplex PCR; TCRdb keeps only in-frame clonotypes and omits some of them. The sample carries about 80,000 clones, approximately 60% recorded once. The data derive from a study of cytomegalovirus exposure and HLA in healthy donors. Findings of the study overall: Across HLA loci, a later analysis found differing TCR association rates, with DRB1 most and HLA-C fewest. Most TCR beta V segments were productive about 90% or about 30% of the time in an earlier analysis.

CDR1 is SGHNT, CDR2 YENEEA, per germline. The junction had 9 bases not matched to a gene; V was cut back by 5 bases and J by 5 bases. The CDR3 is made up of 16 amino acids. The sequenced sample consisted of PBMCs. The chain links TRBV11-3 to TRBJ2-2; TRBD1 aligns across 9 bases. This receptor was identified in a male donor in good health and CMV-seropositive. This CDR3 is CASSPRRTGATGELFF. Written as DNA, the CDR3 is TGTGCCAGCAGCCCGAGGAGGACAGGGGCGACCGGGGAGCTGTTTTTT.